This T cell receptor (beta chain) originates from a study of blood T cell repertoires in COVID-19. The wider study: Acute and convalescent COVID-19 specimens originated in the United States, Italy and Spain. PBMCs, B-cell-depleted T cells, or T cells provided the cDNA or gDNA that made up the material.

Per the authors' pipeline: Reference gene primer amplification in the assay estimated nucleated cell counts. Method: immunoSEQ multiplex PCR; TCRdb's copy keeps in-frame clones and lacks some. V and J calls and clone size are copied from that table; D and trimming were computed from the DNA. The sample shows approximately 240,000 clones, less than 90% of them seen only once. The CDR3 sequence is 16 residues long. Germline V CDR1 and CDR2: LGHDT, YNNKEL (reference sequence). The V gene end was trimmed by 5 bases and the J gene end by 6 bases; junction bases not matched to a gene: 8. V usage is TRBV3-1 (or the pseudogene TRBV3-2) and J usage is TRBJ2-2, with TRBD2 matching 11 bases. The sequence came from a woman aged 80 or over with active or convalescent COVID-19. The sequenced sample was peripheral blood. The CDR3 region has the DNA TGTGCCAGCAGCGCCCGACTAGCGGGGACCCCCGGGGAGCTGTTTTTT. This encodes CASSARLAGTPGELFF.